A selection of T cell receptor beta chains follows, all from one sample in a study of blood T cell repertoires in COVID-19. Sequenced by immunoSEQ multiplex PCR; TCRdb stores in-frame clones only, minus some. This table holds 150,000 to 200,000 clones, roughly 86% found once. Sample: peripheral blood. The receptors stem from a woman under 40 with active or convalescent COVID-19. Each CDR3 is given with its conserved first and last residue. Each record gives: V gene, J gene, clone size, D gene, CDR3 DNA, CDR3 protein. D genes are given only for firm matches. Clone size is given for some rows only: seen once, a few or many times, or a class if the clone is expanded.

>TRBV6-6|TRBJ2-6|-|TRBD1
TGTGCCAGCAGTCTTTCCCTCCACGGGACAGTTAACTCTGGGGCCAACGTCCTGACTTTC
CASSLSLHGTVNSGANVLTF
>TRBV6-4|TRBJ1-5|-|-
TGTGCCAGCAGTGTCGGAGCGGACAATCAGCCCCAGCATTTT
CASSVGADNQPQHF
>TRBV19|TRBJ2-1|-|-
TGTGCCAGTAGGGATGATTGGAGAAATGAGCAGTTCTTC
CASRDDWRNEQFF
>TRBV19|TRBJ2-1|-|TRBD1
TGTGCCAGTAGCCTCGACAGGGCCTACAATGAGCAGTTCTTC
CASSLDRAYNEQFF
>TRBV5-8|TRBJ2-3|-|-
TGTGCCAGCAGCTGGGGGGGCGCGGGGTTCGCTAGCACAGATACGCAGTATTTT
CASSWGGAGFASTDTQYF
>TRBV6-5|TRBJ2-2|-|TRBD1
TGTGCCACCGGACAGGGGATTACCGGGGAGCTGTTTTTT
CATGQGITGELFF
>TRBV15|TRBJ1-5|-|-
TGTGCCACCAGCAGAGTGCGGGCAGGAGGCCAGCCCCAGCATTTT
CATSRVRAGGQPQHF
>TRBV6-5|TRBJ1-5|-|TRBD1
TGTGCCAGCAGTTATGAGGGACAGGGGTATAATCAGCCCCAGCATTTT
CASSYEGQGYNQPQHF
>TRBV6-5|TRBJ1-6|once|TRBD1
TGTGCCAGCACCTCGGACGGACAGGGCATAGCGCCCCTCCACTTT
CASTSDGQGIAPLHF
>TRBV6-5|TRBJ1-2|-|TRBD1
TGTGCCAGCTACCCGACAGGGGACTATGGCTACACCTTC
CASYPTGDYGYTF
>TRBV24-1|TRBJ2-5|-|TRBD1
TGTGCCACCAGTGATTCCGGGACAGGTGGGGAGACCCAGTACTTC
CATSDSGTGGETQYF
>TRBV30|TRBJ1-1|-|-
TGTGCCTGGAGACTAGGGCCCACTGAAGCTTTCTTT
CAWRLGPTEAFF
>TRBV14|TRBJ2-7|-|TRBD2
TGTGCCAGCAGCCACCACGGACTAGCGGGAGGGCGCCCCGAGCAGTACTTC
CASSHHGLAGGRPEQYF
>TRBV27|TRBJ1-1|-|TRBD1
TGTGCCAGCAATAGGGAAGGACAGGGCCGGACTGAAGCTTTCTTT
CASNREGQGRTEAFF
>TRBV7-9|TRBJ1-4|-|-
TGTGCCAGCAGCTTAGCAGGGACTGGCCTTGCAACTAATGAAAAACTGTTTTTT
CASSLAGTGLATNEKLFF
>TRBV19|TRBJ2-7|-|-
TGTGCCAGTAGTACCCCGGCTGGGACTTTATTCTCCTACGAGCAGTACTTC
CASSTPAGTLFSYEQYF
>TRBV29-1|TRBJ2-7|-|-
TGCAGCGTTGCCGGGGAGTGGTACGAGCAGTACTTC
CSVAGEWYEQYF
>TRBV5-6|TRBJ1-2|-|-
TGTGCCAGCAGTTCAGGAACCTATGGCTACACCTTC
CASSSGTYGYTF
>TRBV5-1|TRBJ1-5|-|-
TGCGCCAGCAGCTTGGCCCCCGATCAGCCCCAGCATTTT
CASSLAPDQPQHF
>TRBV5-1|TRBJ2-7|-|-
TGCGCCAGCAGCTTAAGCGGGCAGACCTACGAGCAGTACTTC
CASSLSGQTYEQYF
>TRBV28|TRBJ2-7|-|TRBD1
TGTGCCAGCAGTCCTGACAGGGAGCCTCCCTACGAGCAGTACTTC
CASSPDREPPYEQYF
>TRBV21-1|TRBJ2-1|-|-
TGTGCCAGCATCCAAGGGGCCTATGGGTCCTACAATGAGCAGTTCTTC
CASIQGAYGSYNEQFF
>TRBV7-2|TRBJ2-7|-|TRBD2
TGTGCCAGCAGCACACTAGCGGGAGGGCCGGTCGAGCAGTACTTC
CASSTLAGGPVEQYF
>TRBV5-1|TRBJ2-7|-|TRBD2
TGCGCCAGCAGAATGGGACTAGCGGGACCCTACGAGCAGTACTTC
CASRMGLAGPYEQYF
>TRBV19|TRBJ2-1|-|-
TGTGCCAGTAGTATAACCCCCGGAGGGAATGAGCAGTTCTTC
CASSITPGGNEQFF
>TRBV5-6|TRBJ1-6|-|TRBD1
TGTGCCAGCAGCCTGGGACAGGGGATGAATTCACCCCTCCACTTT
CASSLGQGMNSPLHF
>TRBV24-1|TRBJ2-3|-|-
TGTGCCACCTATGTGGAGTATACGCAGTATTTT
CATYVEYTQYF
>TRBV30|TRBJ1-4|-|-
TGTGCCTGGAGTGCTGGGCAGAGTAATGAAAAACTGTTTTTT
CAWSAGQSNEKLFF
>TRBV9|TRBJ2-1|-|TRBD1
TGTGCCAGCAGCCCATGGGGACAGGGGGATAATGAGCAGTTCTTC
CASSPWGQGDNEQFF
>TRBV29-1|TRBJ1-2|-|TRBD1
TGCAGCGTTGAAACAGGGGTATATGGCTACACCTTC
CSVETGVYGYTF
>TRBV14|TRBJ1-3|-|-
TGTGCCAGCAGCCAAGGGGGGCCATCCTCTGGAAACACCATATATTTT
CASSQGGPSSGNTIYF
>TRBV5-6|TRBJ2-2|-|-
TGTGCCAGCAGCCGGATGGACACAAACACCGGGGAGCTGTTTTTT
CASSRMDTNTGELFF